The 10 T cell receptor beta chains presented below share a single source sample, sequenced in a study of blood T cell repertoires in COVID-19. Here immunoSEQ multiplex PCR was the method, and the copy in TCRdb shows in-frame clones only, minus some. The sample carries about 140,000 clones, roughly 79% recorded once. Sequenced input: peripheral blood. The source is a man aged 50-59 years with active or convalescent COVID-19.

This clone was seen ten or more times. The chain links TRBV15 to TRBJ1-5; D may be TRBD1 (5 bases). The V gene's germline CDR1 is LNHNV and CDR2 YYDKDF (reference sequence). Trimming cost V 3 bases and J 8 bases, with 11 bases left between them. The CDR3 covers 13 residues. CDR3: CATSSFGGEPQHF. The CDR3, as DNA: TGTGCCACCAGCAGTTTCGGGGGAGAGCCCCAGCATTTT. Complete variable domain (other parts from reference TRBV15 and TRBJ1-5): DAMVIQNPRYQVTQFGKPVTLSCSQTLNHNVMYWYQQKSSQAPKLLFHYYDKDFNNEADTPDNFQSRRPNTSFCFLDIRSPGLGDTAMYLCATSSFGGEPQHFGDGTRLSIL.

In its sample, this clone was seen a few times. J is TRBJ1-2 and V is TRBV4-1; tentatively, D is TRBD1 (6 bases). CDR1 is MGHRA and CDR2 is YSYEKL in the germline V gene. V lost 0 bases and J 8 bases, leaving 19 bases between the germline ends. The CDR3 loop spans 16 amino acids. CDR3 bases: TGCGCCAGCAGCCAAGAACGGGGGGCGGAAAAGTTGGGCTACACCTTC. It codes for CASSQERGAEKLGYTF.

The chain uses TRBV2 and TRBJ1-2; no reliable D call. V was pared by 6 bases and J by 4 bases, with 15 bases between. This CDR3 comprises 14 residues. From germline, CDR1 is SNHLY and CDR2 FYNNEI. The CDR3 sequence: CASRRSHTIYGYTF. For the CDR3, the DNA is TGTGCCAGCAGGCGGTCACATACAATCTATGGCTACACCTTC.

The genes are TRBV18 and TRBJ2-5, with no clear D. V lost 6 bases to trimming and J lost 0 bases, with 8 bases between them. The CDR3 is 13 residues long. CDR1 and CDR2 from the germline V gene are KGHSH and LQKENI. For the CDR3, the DNA is TGTGCCAGCTCCGGTTTATACCAAGAGACCCAGTACTTC. Amino acids: CASSGLYQETQYF.

The chain combines TRBV28 with TRBJ2-7; 8 bases are a match to TRBD1. This CDR3 is 12 amino acids long. CDR1 and CDR2 (germline): MDHEN, SYDVKM. Trimming removed 6 bases from V and 6 bases from J; junction bases left unmatched: 4. CDR3 loop: CASSTDRGEQYF. DNA of the CDR3: TGTGCCAGCAGCACCGACAGGGGCGAGCAGTACTTC.

The rearrangement uses TRBV19 and TRBJ2-5; D perhaps matches TRBD2 (6 bases). This CDR3 region has 13 residues. The ends were cut back, 3 bases at V and 5 bases at J, with 10 bases in the middle. Germline loops: CDR1 LNHDA, CDR2 SQIVND (reference sequence). CDR3 sequence: CASSISGSETQYF. The CDR3 coding sequence is TGTGCCAGTAGTATCTCCGGGAGTGAGACCCAGTACTTC. The whole variable domain, remainder taken from reference TRBV19 and TRBJ2-5, is DGGITQSPKYLFRKEGQNVTLSCEQNLNHDAMYWYRQDPGQGLRLIYYSQIVNDFQKGDIAEGYSVSREKKESFPLTVTSAQKNPTAFYLCASSISGSETQYFGPGTRLLVL.

V and J are TRBV28 and TRBJ1-2, with D perhaps TRBD1 (6 bases). The CDR3 covers 14 residues. Trimming pared 7 bases from V and 6 bases from J, leaving 18 bases between. The germline gives CDR1 MDHEN, CDR2 SYDVKM. The chain's CDR3 is CASNQGPFLDGYTF. The CDR3 DNA is TGTGCCAGCAACCAGGGGCCCTTTTTGGATGGCTACACCTTC.

The chain has TRBV28 and TRBJ2-1; D ambiguous. Germline CDR1 and CDR2: MDHEN and SYDVKM. This CDR3 region has 13 residues. Trimming pared 5 bases from V and 5 bases from J, leaving 10 bases between. CDR3 sequence: CASSPHPNNEQFF. CDR3 coding DNA: TGTGCCAGCAGTCCCCATCCTAACAATGAGCAGTTCTTC.

The chain combines TRBV27 with TRBJ2-6; the match to TRBD2 covers 14 bases. Per the germline V gene, CDR1 is MNHEY and CDR2 is SMNVEV (reference sequence). Trimming removed 2 bases from V and 0 bases from J; junction bases left unmatched: 3. This CDR3 has 19 amino acids. The CDR3 DNA sequence: TGTGCCAGCAGTTTACTTGGGACTAGCGGGGGCTCTGGGGCCAACGTCCTGACTTTC. Amino acid sequence: CASSLLGTSGGSGANVLTF.

The chain has TRBV7-9 and TRBJ2-1; tentative D call: TRBD2 (6 bases). The CDR3 is 13 residues long. Deletions cut 5 bases from V and 8 bases from J, with 13 bases between. Germline assignment: CDR1 SEHNR and CDR2 FQNEAQ (reference sequence). The CDR3 here is CASSRLVRYEQFF. For the CDR3, the DNA is TGTGCCAGCAGCCGACTAGTCCGATATGAGCAGTTCTTC.